Below, 3 T cell receptor beta chains from the same sample are listed, as sequenced in a study of early T cells in non-severe SARS-CoV-2 infection. TCRdb passed the 5' RACE reads through MiXCR, listing each CDR3 protein once. The sample yields 25,000 to 35,000 distinct CDR3 sequences, approximately 6.6% seen once. Here the sequenced sample was whole blood, taken at baseline. Every receptor here comes from an adult who was a healthcare worker with PCR-confirmed SARS-CoV-2 infection or an uninfected control (not recorded which).

This clonotype was recorded at least ten times. The CDR3 sequence: CASSQERNQPQHF. The CDR3 DNA sequence: TGTGCCAGCAGTCAGGAACGCAATCAGCCCCAGCATTTT. The chain recombines TRBV12-3 or TRBV12-4 with TRBJ1-5, with D uncertain. This CDR3 region has 13 residues. V was clipped by 5 bases and J by 2 bases, with 7 bases between them.

This clonotype occurred many times. This chain links TRBV28 with TRBJ1-1, with D unresolved. CDR1 and CDR2 (germline): MDHEN, SYDVKM. The CDR3 covers 14 residues. V was cut by 3 bases and J by 0 bases, with 8 bases left in between. CDR3 sequence: CASSLKTVNTEAFF. DNA for the CDR3: TGTGCCAGCAGTTTGAAAACAGTGAACACTGAAGCTTTCTTT.

At least ten counts were recorded for this clonotype. The rearrangement links TRBV19 to TRBJ2-7, with 12 bases identical to TRBD1. The CDR3 is 15 amino acids. Germline CDR1 LNHDA, CDR2 SQIVND (reference sequence). The V gene end was trimmed by 3 bases and the J gene end by 5 bases; junction bases not matched to a gene: 5. CDR3 DNA sequence: TGTGCCAGTAGTATCACCGGGACAGGGGGCAACGAGCAGTACTTC. It yields the protein CASSITGTGGNEQYF. The variable domain in full, with the rest retrieved from reference TRBV19 and TRBJ2-7, is DGGITQSPKYLFRKEGQNVTLSCEQNLNHDAMYWYRQDPGQGLRLIYYSQIVNDFQKGDIAEGYSVSREKKESFPLTVTSAQKNPTAFYLCASSITGTGGNEQYFGPGTRLTVT.